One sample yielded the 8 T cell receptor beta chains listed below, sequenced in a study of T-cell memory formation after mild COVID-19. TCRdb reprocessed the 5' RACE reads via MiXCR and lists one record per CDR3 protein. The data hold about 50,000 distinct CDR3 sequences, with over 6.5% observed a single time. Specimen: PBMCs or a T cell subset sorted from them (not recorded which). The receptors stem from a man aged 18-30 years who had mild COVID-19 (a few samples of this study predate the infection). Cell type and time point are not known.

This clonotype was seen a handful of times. The CDR3 nucleotides are TGTGCCAGCAGTAGCCAGGGCAGCTACTATGGCTACACCTTC. Its translation: CASSSQGSYYGYTF. V and J are TRBV6-1 and TRBJ1-2, with D possibly being TRBD1 (5 bases). Germline lookup yields CDR1 MNHNS and CDR2 SASEGT. The V and J ends lost 5 bases and 3 bases respectively, with 13 bases between them. CDR3 length: 14 amino acids.

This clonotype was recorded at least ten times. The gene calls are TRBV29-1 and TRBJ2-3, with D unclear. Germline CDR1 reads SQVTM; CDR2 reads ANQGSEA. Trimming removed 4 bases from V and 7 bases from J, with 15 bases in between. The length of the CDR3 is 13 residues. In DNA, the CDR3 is TGCAGCGTTGCAGTCCGGGCCCCACATACGCAGTATTTT. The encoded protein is CSVAVRAPHTQYF.

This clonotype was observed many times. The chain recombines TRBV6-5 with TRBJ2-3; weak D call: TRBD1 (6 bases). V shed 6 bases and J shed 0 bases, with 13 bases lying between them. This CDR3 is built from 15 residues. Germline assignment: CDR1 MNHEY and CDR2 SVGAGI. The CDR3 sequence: CASRWTVSSTDTQYF. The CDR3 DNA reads TGTGCCAGCAGGTGGACAGTCTCTAGCACAGATACGCAGTATTTT.

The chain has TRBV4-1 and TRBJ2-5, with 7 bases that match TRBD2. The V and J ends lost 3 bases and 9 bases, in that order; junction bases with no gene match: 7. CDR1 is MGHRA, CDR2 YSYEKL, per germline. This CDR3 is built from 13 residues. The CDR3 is CASSQRFREAQYF. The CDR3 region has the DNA TGCGCCAGCAGCCAGAGGTTCCGGGAGGCCCAGTACTTC.

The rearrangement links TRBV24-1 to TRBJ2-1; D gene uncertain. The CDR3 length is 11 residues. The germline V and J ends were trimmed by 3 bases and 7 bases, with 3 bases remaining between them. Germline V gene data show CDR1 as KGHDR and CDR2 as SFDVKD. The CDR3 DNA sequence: TGTGCCACCAGTGATCGGAATGAGCAGTTCTTC. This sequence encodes CATSDRNEQFF.

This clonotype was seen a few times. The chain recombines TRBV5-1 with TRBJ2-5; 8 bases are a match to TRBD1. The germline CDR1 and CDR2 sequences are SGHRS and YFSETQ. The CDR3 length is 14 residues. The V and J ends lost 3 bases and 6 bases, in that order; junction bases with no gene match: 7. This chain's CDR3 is CASSSTGGAKTQYF. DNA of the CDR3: TGCGCCAGCAGCTCCACAGGGGGAGCGAAGACCCAGTACTTC.

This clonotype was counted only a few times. Written as DNA, the CDR3 is TGCGCCACCAAACTAGTCGGCCAAGAGACCCAGTACTTC. This sequence encodes CATKLVGQETQYF. The rearrangement uses TRBV5-1 and TRBJ2-5, with D possibly being TRBD2 (5 bases). CDR1 and CDR2 (germline): SGHRS, YFSETQ. V gave up 9 bases and J gave up 1 base, with 13 bases separating them. The CDR3 sequence is 13 residues long.

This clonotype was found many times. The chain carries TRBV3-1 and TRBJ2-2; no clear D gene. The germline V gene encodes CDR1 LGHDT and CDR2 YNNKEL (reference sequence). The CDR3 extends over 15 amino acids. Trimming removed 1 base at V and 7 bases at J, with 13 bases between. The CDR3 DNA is TGTGCCAGCAGCCAAGTAACAAGCGTGGGCGGGGAGCTGTTTTTT. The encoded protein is CASSQVTSVGGELFF.